This TCR beta chain derives from a study of blood T cells in healthy people across ages. Then a second PCR, running roughly 7 to 11 cycles, was carried out with a sample-barcoded 5' primer and a J-beta primer mix. One entry per CDR3 protein results from TCRdb running MiXCR on the 5' RACE reads. The table shows 700,000 to 950,000 distinct CDR3 sequences, with about three fifths occurring only once. Trimming stripped 3 bases from V and 4 bases from J, with 16 bases between. CDR1 and CDR2 (germline): LNHNV, YYDKDF (reference sequence). The CDR3 totals 16 residues. Points on this clonotype: The antigen is undetermined.

Points from the study as a whole: Long-lived donors exceeded aged donors in naive CD4+ cells and diversity.

Source material: blood. The clonotype originates from a man aged 30-40 years in good health. The V call is TRBV15, the J call TRBJ1-5; weak D call: TRBD1 (5 bases). DNA for the CDR3: TGTGCCACCAGCAGGCAATTTTTTTCAGGGAATCAGCCCCAGCATTTT. Amino acid sequence: CATSRQFFSGNQPQHF.